The 26 T cell receptor beta chains presented below share a single source sample, sequenced in a study of blood T cell repertoires in COVID-19. The assay was immunoSEQ multiplex PCR, and TCRdb's table has in-frame clones only and misses some. The table shows 25,000 to 35,000 clones, with roughly 89% occurring only once. Sequencing was carried out using peripheral blood. The receptor set was obtained from a man between 65 and 85 years old with active COVID-19.

This clone was seen only once. The chain carries TRBV5-6 and TRBJ1-2; 7 nucleotides align to TRBD1. Germline CDR1 reads SGHDT; CDR2 reads YYEEEE. V lost 1 base, J lost 7 bases, and 4 bases stayed unmatched. The CDR3 consists of 13 residues. The CDR3 protein is CASSLRRDSGYTF. CDR3 nucleotide sequence: TGTGCCAGCAGCTTGAGGAGGGACAGTGGCTACACCTTC.

The chain combines TRBV2 with TRBJ1-2, with 7 bases fitting TRBD1. The CDR3 totals 12 residues. V trimming: 6 bases; J trimming: 8 bases; junction bases outside the gene matches: 6. Germline V gene lookup returns CDR1 SNHLY and CDR2 FYNNEI. The CDR3 region has the DNA TGTGCCAGCAGAGGGGACAGCGGAGGCTACACCTTC. Protein sequence: CASRGDSGGYTF.

V gene TRBV7-3 combines with J gene TRBJ2-3; the match to TRBD1 covers 7 bases. The V gene end was trimmed by 5 bases and the J gene end by 6 bases; junction bases not matched to a gene: 11. This CDR3 region has 15 residues. Germline loops: CDR1 SGHTA, CDR2 FQGTGA. The CDR3 DNA is TGTGCCAGCAGCGGGGGACAGACCCTCGGGGATACGCAGTATTTT. Its translation: CASSGGQTLGDTQYF.

The chain recombines TRBV14 with TRBJ1-6; D is undetermined. Looked up from germline, CDR1 is SGHDN and CDR2 is FVKESK. Trimming removed 1 base at V and 10 bases at J, with 11 bases between. CDR3 length: 14 amino acids. The CDR3 spells CASSQVGGRSPLHF. The CDR3 bases are TGTGCCAGCAGCCAAGTAGGCGGGCGGTCACCCCTCCACTTT.

The V call is TRBV3-1 (or the pseudogene TRBV3-2), the J call TRBJ2-3; D not certain. The CDR3 contains 16 residues. V lost 1 base and J lost 1, with 12 bases in between. Germline-derived CDR1 and CDR2 are LGHDT and YNNKEL (reference sequence). The CDR3 nucleotides are TGTGCCAGCAGCCAAGGACTCCAACAACGCACAGATACGCAGTATTTT. It encodes CASSQGLQQRTDTQYF.

The chain couples TRBV29-1 to TRBJ2-1; 9 bases are a match to TRBD1. The trim removed 7 bases at V and 7 bases at J, leaving 8 bases unmatched. The CDR3 has 13 amino acids. From germline, CDR1 is SQVTM and CDR2 ANQGSEA. CDR3 DNA sequence: TGCAGCGCTACAGGGGGCTTAATGAATGAGCAGTTCTTC. Translating gives CSATGGLMNEQFF.

Only a few counts were recorded for this clone. The chain links TRBV12-3 or TRBV12-4 to TRBJ1-1, with a weak D call TRBD1 (6 bases). V shed 6 bases and J shed 3 bases, with 11 bases lying between them. This CDR3 contains 13 residues. The CDR3 loop reads CASSLDRYTEAFF. The CDR3 region has the DNA TGTGCCAGCAGCCTCGACAGGTACACTGAAGCTTTCTTT.

The chain has TRBV7-9 and TRBJ1-2; D not certain. Germline-derived CDR1 and CDR2 are SEHNR and FQNEAQ (reference sequence). CDR3 length: 13 amino acids. V dropped 4 bases and J dropped 8 bases, with 14 bases sitting between them. This CDR3 reads CASSSFEGDGYTF. The CDR3 nucleotides read TGTGCCAGCAGCTCCTTTGAGGGAGACGGCTACACCTTC.

This chain links TRBV5-1 with TRBJ1-2; TRBD1 matches 9 bases. The CDR3 extends over 15 amino acids. Germline V CDR1 and CDR2: SGHRS, YFSETQ. J lost 8 bases, V lost 3 bases, and 11 bases had no gene match. CDR3 sequence (DNA): TGCGCCAGCAGCTCCGAGGGGACAGGGAGGCAAGGCTACACCTTC. Translating gives CASSSEGTGRQGYTF.

The chain has TRBV5-1 and TRBJ2-2; D possibly corresponds to TRBD1 (5 bases). CDR3 length: 15 residues. Germline-derived CDR1 and CDR2 are SGHRS and YFSETQ. V lost 6 bases, J lost 0 bases, and 12 bases lay in between. CDR3 nucleotide sequence: TGCGCCAGCATGGGGCCTAGTGCGAACACCGGGGAGCTGTTTTTT. It is translated as CASMGPSANTGELFF.

The J gene is TRBJ2-6, the V gene TRBV18; TRBD1 might be the D (6 bases). Trimming shortened V by 4 bases and J by 4 bases, and 14 bases separated the two germline ends. CDR1 is KGHSH and CDR2 is LQKENI in the germline V gene. The CDR3 consists of 16 residues. The CDR3 DNA reads TGTGCCAGCTCACGGGGACAAGACCCCGGGGCCAACGTCCTGACTTTC. Protein product: CASSRGQDPGANVLTF.

The V gene is TRBV5-1, the J gene TRBJ1-1, with unresolved D. The V end was cut by 0 bases, the J end by 1 base, with 7 bases between. The CDR3 is 14 residues long. The germline V gene has CDR1 SGHRS and CDR2 YFSETQ. The CDR3 nucleotides are TGCGCCAGCAGCTTGGCCCGGAGGAACACTGAAGCTTTCTTT. It encodes CASSLARRNTEAFF.

This clone was seen more than once but under ten times. The J gene is TRBJ2-7, the V gene TRBV7-9; D not certain. The V and J ends lost 0 bases and 3 bases respectively, with 6 bases between them. The CDR3 consists of 13 residues. CDR1 SEHNR and CDR2 FQNEAQ come from the germline V gene (reference sequence). CDR3 in amino acids: CASSLAPGYEQYF. CDR3 coding DNA: TGTGCCAGCAGCTTAGCCCCCGGCTACGAGCAGTACTTC. Looking up the rest from reference TRBV7-9 and TRBJ2-7 gives the full variable domain: DTGVSQNPRHKITKRGQNVTFRCDPISEHNRLYWYRQTLGQGPEFLTYFQNEAQLEKSRLLSDRFSAERPKGSFSTLEIQRTEQGDSAMYLCASSLAPGYEQYFGPGTRLTVT.

This chain links TRBV7-2 with TRBJ2-1; 8 bases match TRBD2. Germline-derived CDR1 and CDR2 are SGHTA and FQGNSA. The CDR3 totals 16 residues. Trimming cost V 5 bases and J 3 bases; bases outside gene matches: 9. The DNA of the CDR3 is TGTGCCAGCAGCCCTTTGACGGGGGGGTTCTACAATGAGCAGTTCTTC. Protein: CASSPLTGGFYNEQFF.

The chain has TRBV4-1 and TRBJ2-2; 8 bases map to TRBD1. J lost 0 bases, V lost 2 bases, and 2 bases had no gene match. Germline-derived CDR1 and CDR2 are MGHRA and YSYEKL. The CDR3 is made up of 16 amino acids. The CDR3 DNA is TGCGCCAGCAGCCAACGGACAGGGACGAACACCGGGGAGCTGTTTTTT. Translation gives CASSQRTGTNTGELFF.

The sample holds a few counts of this clone. The rearrangement joins TRBV5-5 to TRBJ1-2, with D possibly matching TRBD1 (5 bases). Germline values: CDR1 SGHKS, CDR2 YYEKEE (reference sequence). This CDR3 is built from 16 residues. V was shortened by 0 bases and J by 3 bases, with 15 bases between the two germline ends. The CDR3, as DNA: TGTGCCAGCAGCTTGGAGGGAGGGGCGAGTGACTATGGCTACACCTTC. It is translated as CASSLEGGASDYGYTF.

The chain combines TRBV6-5 with TRBJ2-7, with D possibly matching TRBD1 (6 bases). V lost 2 bases, J lost 2 bases, and 7 bases lay in between. CDR3 length: 13 amino acids. In germline, CDR1 is MNHEY, CDR2 SVGAGI. CDR3 region: CASSYRDTYEQYF. Written as DNA, the CDR3 is TGTGCCAGCAGTTACCGGGACACCTACGAGCAGTACTTC.

The chain carries TRBV5-4 and TRBJ2-1; 8 bases are a match to TRBD1. Germline V gene sequence: CDR1 SGHNT, CDR2 YYREEE (reference sequence). V shed 4 bases and J 1 base; nucleotides not matched to a gene: 7. This CDR3 spans 16 amino acids. The CDR3 nucleotides read TGTGCCAGCAGCGATAGGACAGGGCAATCCTACAATGAGCAGTTCTTC. This encodes CASSDRTGQSYNEQFF.

V gene TRBV5-6 combines with J gene TRBJ2-6; 8 nucleotides match TRBD1. The CDR3 is 17 amino acids. The V and J ends lost 4 bases and 2 bases, in that order; junction bases with no gene match: 8. Germline CDR1 and CDR2: SGHDT and YYEEEE. CDR3 amino acids: CASSGRQGPTGANVLTF. In nucleotides, the CDR3 is TGTGCCAGCAGCGGCCGACAGGGGCCCACTGGGGCCAACGTCCTGACTTTC.

The chain carries TRBV27 and TRBJ1-2; the D is unclear. Trimming pared 4 bases from V and 4 bases from J, leaving 10 bases between. This CDR3 spans 13 amino acids. Germline-derived CDR1 and CDR2 are MNHEY and SMNVEV (reference sequence). This chain's CDR3 is CASSSTEAYGYTF. CDR3 coding DNA: TGTGCCAGCAGTTCGACGGAGGCCTATGGCTACACCTTC.

The chain carries TRBV7-2 and TRBJ2-3, with 13 bases identical to TRBD2. Germline assignment: CDR1 SGHTA and CDR2 FQGNSA. The junction had 8 bases not matched to a gene; V was cut back by 4 bases and J by 7 bases. CDR3 length equals 16 residues. CDR3 residues: CASSSRLAGGRNTQYF. CDR3 DNA sequence: TGTGCCAGCAGCTCCAGACTAGCGGGGGGCCGAAATACGCAGTATTTT.

The V and J genes are TRBV7-2 and TRBJ1-1, with a possible D match to TRBD1 (6 bases). The CDR3 spans 13 residues. Germline V CDR1 and CDR2: SGHTA, FQGNSA. V was shortened by 5 bases and J by 3 bases, with 10 bases between the two germline ends. In DNA form, the CDR3 reads TGTGCCAGCAGCCAGGGGTTGGACACTGAAGCTTTCTTT. It is translated as CASSQGLDTEAFF.

This clone was seen only once. The gene calls are TRBV4-1 and TRBJ2-7; 12 bases line up with TRBD2. This CDR3 has 19 residues. The ends lost 4 bases at V and 1 base at J; junction bases unmatched: 14. Germline CDR1 MGHRA, CDR2 YSYEKL. The CDR3 loop is CASSRRGRASGGDSYEQYF. The CDR3 region has the DNA TGCGCCAGCAGCCGTAGAGGTAGGGCTAGCGGGGGGGATTCCTACGAGCAGTACTTC.

In this sample, this clone turned up once. V and J are TRBV6-1 and TRBJ2-5; 7 nucleotides line up with TRBD2. This CDR3 has 16 residues. V trimming: 3 bases; J trimming: 5 bases; junction bases outside the gene matches: 12. Germline V gene sequence: CDR1 MNHNS, CDR2 SASEGT. For the CDR3, the DNA is TGTGCCAGCAGTGAGCCCCCACCGGGGGGAGGGGAGACCCAGTACTTC. Translated, it gives CASSEPPPGGGETQYF.

The CDR3 loop is CASSFQGANEQYF. CDR3 DNA: TGTGCCAGCAGTTTTCAGGGGGCCAACGAGCAGTACTTC. The V call is TRBV12-3 or TRBV12-4, the J call TRBJ2-7; TRBD1 matches at 8 bases. CDR3 length: 13 amino acids. The ends lost 3 bases at V and 5 bases at J; junction bases unmatched: 3.

J is TRBJ2-1 and V is TRBV7-3, with D possibly matching TRBD1 (5 bases). The CDR3 is made up of 16 amino acids. Trimming pared 1 base from V and 2 bases from J, leaving 12 bases between. Germline lookup yields CDR1 SGHTA and CDR2 FQGTGA. The CDR3 reads CASSLNGQGTYNEQFF. In DNA, the CDR3 is TGTGCCAGCAGCTTAAATGGCCAGGGTACCTACAATGAGCAGTTCTTC.